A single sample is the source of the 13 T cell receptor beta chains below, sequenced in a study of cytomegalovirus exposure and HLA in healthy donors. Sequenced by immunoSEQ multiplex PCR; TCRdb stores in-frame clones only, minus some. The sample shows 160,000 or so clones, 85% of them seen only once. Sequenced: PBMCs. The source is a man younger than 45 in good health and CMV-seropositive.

Here the CDR3 DNA reads TGTGCCAGTGCCCATCCGGGACAAGAGACCCAGTACTTC. Its protein product is CASAHPGQETQYF. J is TRBJ2-5 and V is TRBV27; D perhaps matches TRBD2 (5 bases). The length of the CDR3 is 13 residues. Germline CDR1 is MNHEY and CDR2 is SMNVEV (reference sequence). Trimming left V 9 bases short and J 2 bases short, with 13 bases between.

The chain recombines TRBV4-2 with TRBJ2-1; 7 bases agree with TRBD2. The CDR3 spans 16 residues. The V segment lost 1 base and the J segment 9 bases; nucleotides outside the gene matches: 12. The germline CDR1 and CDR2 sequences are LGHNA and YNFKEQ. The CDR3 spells CASSQARADSGVEQFF. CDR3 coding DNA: TGTGCCAGCAGCCAAGCCCGTGCCGACAGCGGGGTTGAGCAGTTCTTC.

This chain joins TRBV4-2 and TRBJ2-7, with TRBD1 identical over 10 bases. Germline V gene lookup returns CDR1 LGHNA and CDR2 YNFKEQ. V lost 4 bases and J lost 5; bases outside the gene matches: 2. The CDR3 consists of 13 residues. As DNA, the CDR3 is TGTGCCAGCAGCCGGGACAGGGGCCACGAGCAGTACTTC. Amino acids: CASSRDRGHEQYF.

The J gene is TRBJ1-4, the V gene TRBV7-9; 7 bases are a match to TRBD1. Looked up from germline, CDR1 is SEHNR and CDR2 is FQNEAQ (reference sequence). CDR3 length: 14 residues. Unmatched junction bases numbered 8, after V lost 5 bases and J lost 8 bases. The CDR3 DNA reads TGTGCCAGCAGCCCCGGCAGGGGGACGGAAAAACTGTTTTTT. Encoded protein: CASSPGRGTEKLFF. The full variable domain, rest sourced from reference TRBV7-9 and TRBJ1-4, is DTGVSQNPRHKITKRGQNVTFRCDPISEHNRLYWYRQTLGQGPEFLTYFQNEAQLEKSRLLSDRFSAERPKGSFSTLEIQRTEQGDSAMYLCASSPGRGTEKLFFGSGTQLSVL.

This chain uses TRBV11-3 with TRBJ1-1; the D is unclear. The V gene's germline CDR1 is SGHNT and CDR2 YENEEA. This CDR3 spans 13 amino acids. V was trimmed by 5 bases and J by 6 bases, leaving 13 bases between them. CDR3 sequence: CASSLLLGAEAFF. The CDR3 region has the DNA TGTGCCAGCAGCCTATTATTGGGCGCTGAAGCTTTCTTT.

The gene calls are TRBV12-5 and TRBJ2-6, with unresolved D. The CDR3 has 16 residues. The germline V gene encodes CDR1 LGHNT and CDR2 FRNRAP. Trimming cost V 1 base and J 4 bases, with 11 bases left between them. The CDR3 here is CASGLAKLLGANVLTF. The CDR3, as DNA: TGTGCTAGTGGTTTGGCCAAACTTTTAGGGGCCAACGTCCTGACTTTC. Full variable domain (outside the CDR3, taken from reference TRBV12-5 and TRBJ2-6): DARVTQTPRHKVTEMGQEVTMRCQPILGHNTVFWYRQTMMQGLELLAYFRNRAPLDDSGMPKDRFSAEMPDATLATLKIQPSEPRDSAVYFCASGLAKLLGANVLTFGAGSRLTVL.

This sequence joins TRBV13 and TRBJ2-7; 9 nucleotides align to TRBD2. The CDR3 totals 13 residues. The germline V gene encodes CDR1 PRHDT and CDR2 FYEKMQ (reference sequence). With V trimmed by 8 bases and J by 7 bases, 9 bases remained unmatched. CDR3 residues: CASGSRGGWEQYF. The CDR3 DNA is TGTGCCAGCGGGTCGCGGGGGGGGTGGGAGCAGTACTTC. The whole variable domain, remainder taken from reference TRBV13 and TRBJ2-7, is AAGVIQSPRHLIKEKRETATLKCYPIPRHDTVYWYQQGPGQDPQFLISFYEKMQSDKGSIPDRFSAQQFSDYHSELNMSSLELGDSALYFCASGSRGGWEQYFGPGTRLTVT.

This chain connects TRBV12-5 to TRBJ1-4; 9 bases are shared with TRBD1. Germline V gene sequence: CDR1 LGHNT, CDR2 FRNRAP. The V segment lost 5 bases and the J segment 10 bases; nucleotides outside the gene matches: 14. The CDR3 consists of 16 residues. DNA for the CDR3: TGTGCTAGTGGTAAACCCCCGGGACAGGGCCTTGCAAAACTGTTTTTT. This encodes CASGKPPGQGLAKLFF.

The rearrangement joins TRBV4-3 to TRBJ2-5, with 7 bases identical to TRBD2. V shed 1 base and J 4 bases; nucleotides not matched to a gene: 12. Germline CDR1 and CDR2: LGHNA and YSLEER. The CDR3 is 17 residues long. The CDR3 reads CASSQGGSSGGSETQYF. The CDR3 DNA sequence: TGCGCCAGCAGCCAAGGAGGGTCTAGCGGCGGGTCAGAGACCCAGTACTTC.

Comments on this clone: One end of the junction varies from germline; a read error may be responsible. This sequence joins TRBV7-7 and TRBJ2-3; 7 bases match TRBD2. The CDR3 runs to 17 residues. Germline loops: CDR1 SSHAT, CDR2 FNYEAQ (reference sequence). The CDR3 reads CASSLGSGRAGADTQYF. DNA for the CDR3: TGTGCTAGCAGCTTGGGAAGTGGCAGGGCGGGGGCAGATACGCAGTATTTT.

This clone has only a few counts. The CDR3 loop reads CASSWDNEQYF. CDR3 DNA: TGTGCCAGCAGCTGGGACAACGAGCAGTACTTC. The chain recombines TRBV7-8 with TRBJ2-7; D perhaps matches TRBD1 (6 bases). V lost 4 bases and J lost 5, with 6 bases in between. The CDR3 contains 11 residues. Germline CDR1 is SGHVS and CDR2 is FQNEAQ.

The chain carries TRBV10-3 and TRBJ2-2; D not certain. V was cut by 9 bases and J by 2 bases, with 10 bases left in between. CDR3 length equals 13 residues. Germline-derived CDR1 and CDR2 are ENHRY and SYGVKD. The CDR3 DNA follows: TGTGCCATATTGCCGACAAACACCGGGGAGCTGTTTTTT. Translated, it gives CAILPTNTGELFF.

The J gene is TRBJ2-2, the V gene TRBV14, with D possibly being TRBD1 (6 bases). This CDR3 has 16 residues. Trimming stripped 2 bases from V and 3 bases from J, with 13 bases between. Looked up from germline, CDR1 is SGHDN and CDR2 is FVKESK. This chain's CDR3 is CASSQRGTPYTGELFF. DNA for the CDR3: TGTGCCAGCAGCCAAAGGGGGACCCCCTACACCGGGGAGCTGTTTTTT. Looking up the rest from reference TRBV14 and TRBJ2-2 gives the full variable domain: EAGVTQFPSHSVIEKGQTVTLRCDPISGHDNLYWYRRVMGKEIKFLLHFVKESKQDESGMPNNRFLAERTGGTYSTLKVQPAELEDSGVYFCASSQRGTPYTGELFFGEGSRLTVL.